One and the same sample provided the 2 T cell receptor beta chains below, sequenced in a study of T cells in tumors after PD-1 blockade. The data were produced by immunoSEQ multiplex PCR, yet TCRdb's version contains in-frame clones alone and is incomplete. Among tens of thousands of clones listed, 80% were seen once. Specimen: PBMCs, collected before anti-PD-1 treatment. The receptors were gathered from a human donor with basal cell carcinoma.

This clone was seen once. The chain is built from TRBV30 and TRBJ1-5, with D possibly TRBD1 on 6 matching bases. CDR1 is GTSNPN and CDR2 is SVGIG in the germline V gene (reference sequence). Trimming cost V 0 bases and J 2 bases, with 8 bases left between them. CDR3 size: 14 residues. The CDR3 bases are TGTGCCTGGAGTGTAAACAGGGGCAATCAGCCCCAGCATTTT. Translating it yields CAWSVNRGNQPQHF.

The chain couples TRBV6-1 to TRBJ2-6; D tentatively fits TRBD1 or TRBD2 (5 bases each). Trimming shortened V by 3 bases and J by 4 bases, and 10 bases separated the two germline ends. The CDR3 has 15 amino acids. The germline gives CDR1 MNHNS, CDR2 SASEGT. The CDR3 nucleotides are TGTGCCAGCAGTGACCTTGGGACCGGGGCCAACGTCCTGACTTTC. Amino acid sequence: CASSDLGTGANVLTF.